The present T cell receptor (beta chain) was sequenced within a study of OX40 agonist ivuxolimab in advanced cancers. Context from the whole study: Ivuxolimab, which targeted the costimulatory receptor OX40 (CD134), was an agonistic, fully human IgG2 monoclonal antibody. In the dose-escalation cohort, around four fifths of patients were male, and the mean age was roughly 60 years with a range of roughly 23 to 79. Among the approximately 54 dose-escalation patients, approximately 20 had hepatocellular carcinoma, 15 or so melanoma, 9 renal cell carcinoma and 9 head and neck cancer. Intravenous ivuxolimab was administered to patients every 2 weeks at six dose levels: 0.01, 0.1, 0.3, 1.5, 3 and 10 mg/kg. The paper reports the monotherapy dose-escalation portion (N = 52 patients) of the phase I ivuxolimab trial. Three dose-escalation patients achieved partial responses, one with hepatocellular carcinoma and two with cutaneous melanoma. Patients were allowed to have had prior anti-PD-1, anti-PD-L1 or anti-CTLA-4 therapy, and around 40% of the dose-escalation patients had previously received checkpoint inhibitors. Peripheral TCRbeta sequencing aimed to test whether ivuxolimab altered TCR sequence diversity and caused clonal T-cell expansion.

Results and caveats for the whole study, not just this receptor: In partial responders in the 0.1-3.0 mg/kg groups, normalized peripheral clonal expansion was found to be among the lowest, especially among CD8+ T cells. At doses of 0.1 to 3.0 mg/kg, clonal expansion of both CD4+ and CD8+ T cells in blood was seen between baseline and week 6. After ivuxolimab, expanded clones were on average more numerous among CD8+ T cells than among CD4+ T cells. Low levels of normalized T-cell clonal expansion were also seen in some patients who did not respond. The antigen specificity of the clonally expanded peripheral T cells was not determined.

Between the V and J ends, shortened by 4 bases and 3 bases respectively, the junction contains 22 bases. Counted from cysteine to phenylalanine, this CDR3 has 17 amino acids. The read is trimmed to its CDR3 DNA, 51 bases read in frame from base 1. Taken from the germline V gene, the CDR1 and CDR2 loops are SGHRS and YFSETQ. As for this clone: Its antigen is still unknown. Nothing much larger sits one base from this clone, and base qualities are not available.

Genomic DNA was extracted from sorted cells for sequencing of the TCRbeta CDR3 region. The immunoSEQ Assay was used for sequencing of TCRbeta CDR3 regions. TCRdb holds this immuneACCESS table with in-frame rearrangements only. Some clones are missing; in checked studies, unresolved V genes explain under half, and the rest has no known cause. For this sample there are about 58,000 clones; around 79% appear just once. The ten top clones hold 1% to 1.5% of the sample. Patients with a history of autoimmune disease or receiving systemic immunosuppression were excluded from the trial. In every dose cohort, peripheral blood was drawn for TCR sequencing at baseline, cycle 4 day 1, and cycle 7 day 1. The samples were drawn from a first-in-human, open-label, multicenter phase I dose-escalation trial of ivuxolimab. The trial enrolled adults with locally advanced or metastatic head and neck squamous cell, hepatocellular, melanoma or renal cell carcinoma. Before TCR sequencing, CD4+ T cells and CD8+ T cells from peripheral blood were sorted into separate populations.

Sequences were derived from CD4+ or CD8+ T cells sorted from blood, sampled in a trial of the OX40 agonist ivuxolimab. The TCR sequence derives from an adult with an advanced solid tumor such as melanoma, head and neck, liver or kidney cancer. The chain is assembled from TRBV5-1 and TRBJ1-1; the D gene cannot be resolved reliably. The CDR3 here reads CASSPDGTPIPDTEAFF. The nucleotide sequence is TGCGCCAGCAGCCCTGACGGCACGCCGATCCCGGACACTGAAGCTTTCTTT.